Listed here are 29 T cell receptor beta chains from one sample, sequenced in a study of preoperative IRX-2 immunotherapy in early breast cancer. The treatment denotes: preoperative locoregional IRX-2 cytokine immunotherapy. The repertoire was sequenced with immunoSEQ multiplex PCR; TCRdb's copy has only in-frame clones and lacks some. The table has 40,000 to 50,000 clones, about 72% seen once. The sequencing here drew on tumor tissue, taken after IRX-2 immunotherapy. The receptors come from a human donor with breast cancer.

The rearrangement joins TRBV18 to TRBJ2-5; D is possibly TRBD2 (6 bases). Germline V lookup: CDR1 KGHSH, CDR2 LQKENI. Deletions cut 6 bases from V and 10 bases from J, with 15 bases between. This CDR3 contains 12 residues. The CDR3 region has the DNA TGTGCCAGCTCCCCTAGCGTGGGGGGCCAGTACTTC. This gives the protein CASSPSVGGQYF.

The chain uses TRBV14 and TRBJ2-7; unclear D gene. CDR3 length equals 12 residues. CDR1 SGHDN and CDR2 FVKESK come from the germline V gene. Trimming pared 4 bases from V and 7 bases from J, leaving 11 bases between. The DNA for the CDR3 is TGTGCCAGCAGCCCAAGTACCCTTGAGCAGTACTTC. Protein product: CASSPSTLEQYF.

The rearrangement joins TRBV5-1 to TRBJ2-5; tentatively, D is TRBD1 (6 bases). V was cut by 4 bases and J by 4 bases, with 20 bases left in between. Germline V gene lookup returns CDR1 SGHRS and CDR2 YFSETQ. This CDR3 comprises 16 residues. CDR3 residues: CASSPGVGIGGETQYF. In DNA, the CDR3 is TGCGCCAGCAGCCCCGGGGTCGGGATAGGGGGAGAGACCCAGTACTTC.

V usage is TRBV6-8 and J usage is TRBJ2-5, with TRBD2 matching over 15 bases. The CDR3 consists of 17 residues. Germline V lookup: CDR1 MNHGY, CDR2 SAAAGT. The junction had 16 bases not matched to a gene; V was cut back by 10 bases and J by 7 bases. CDR3: CAISPPGLAGGQGTQYF. Here the CDR3 DNA reads TGTGCCATCAGCCCACCCGGACTAGCGGGGGGGCAGGGGACCCAGTACTTC.

The J gene is TRBJ1-2, the V gene TRBV30; TRBD1 might be the D (6 bases). The CDR3 totals 13 residues. The V gene's germline CDR1 is GTSNPN and CDR2 SVGIG (reference sequence). The ends were cut back, 7 bases at V and 4 bases at J, with 16 bases in the middle. CDR3 loop: CAYPGQGTYGYTF. In nucleotides, the CDR3 is TGTGCCTACCCGGGGCAGGGGACCTATGGCTACACCTTC.

This rearrangement joins TRBV12-5 to TRBJ1-2; 8 bases map to TRBD1. Germline V lookup: CDR1 LGHNT, CDR2 FRNRAP. The CDR3 spans 17 residues. V gave up 2 bases and J gave up 3 bases; unmatched junction bases: 11. DNA of the CDR3: TGTGCTAGTGGTTTGACGCTCCTCATGGGACAGGACTATGGCTACACCTTC. It specifies CASGLTLLMGQDYGYTF.

The chain employs TRBV19 and TRBJ2-1; either TRBD1 or TRBD2 may supply D (5 bases each). V lost 2 bases and J lost 8, with 19 bases in between. CDR1 and CDR2 from the germline V gene are LNHDA and SQIVND (reference sequence). The length of the CDR3 is 16 residues. The CDR3 reads CASSIKSRALGDEQFF. Written as DNA, the CDR3 is TGTGCCAGTAGTATAAAGTCGCGGGCCTTGGGGGATGAGCAGTTCTTC.

Only a few counts were recorded for this clone. The genes are TRBV7-7 and TRBJ1-2; no reliable D call. CDR3 length equals 14 residues. CDR1 and CDR2 (germline): SSHAT, FNYEAQ (reference sequence). The V and J ends lost 5 bases and 4 bases respectively, with 14 bases between them. The CDR3 here is CASSPPERIYGYTF. For the CDR3, the DNA is TGTGCCAGCAGCCCACCTGAGAGGATCTATGGCTACACCTTC.

This rearrangement joins TRBV29-1 to TRBJ2-3; no firm D call. The germline V gene has CDR1 SQVTM and CDR2 ANQGSEA. This CDR3 comprises 14 residues. Trimming took off 6 bases at V and 1 base at J, with 14 bases between the two ends. DNA of the CDR3: TGCAGCGTCGCCCGGACCTTGGGCACAGATACGCAGTATTTT. Amino acid sequence: CSVARTLGTDTQYF.

CDR3 sequence (DNA): TGTGCCAGTAGTATAGATCGGTTTTCGGGAAACACCATATATTTT. This gives the protein CASSIDRFSGNTIYF. The gene calls are TRBV19 and TRBJ1-3; D unclear. V was pared by 0 bases and J by 4 bases, with 10 bases between. This CDR3 has 15 residues. Germline V gene sequence: CDR1 LNHDA, CDR2 SQIVND (reference sequence).

The chain uses TRBV7-1 and TRBJ1-3; D call uncertain. TRBV7-1 is identified as an open reading frame with a role that is uncertain. This CDR3 has 13 residues. V gave up 8 bases and J gave up 0 bases, with 8 bases separating them. CDR3 in amino acids: CASRLNSGNTIYF. CDR3 nucleotide sequence: TGTGCCAGCCGACTCAACTCTGGAAACACCATATATTTT.

The V gene is TRBV11-3, the J gene TRBJ2-3, with 11 bases fitting TRBD2. Germline CDR1 reads SGHNT; CDR2 reads YENEEA. This CDR3 spans 16 amino acids. After removal of 3 bases from V and 2 bases from J, the junction contained 4 bases not matched to a gene. CDR3 nucleotides: TGTGCCAGCAGCTTCCGACTAGCGGGACACACAGATACGCAGTATTTT. Its translation is CASSFRLAGHTDTQYF. The full variable domain, completed using reference TRBV11-3 and TRBJ2-3, is EAGVVQSPRYKIIEKKQPVAFWCNPISGHNTLYWYLQNLGQGPELLIRYENEEAVDDSQLPKDRFSAERLKGVDSTLKIQPAELGDSAVYLCASSFRLAGHTDTQYFGPGTRLTVL.

The chain carries TRBV5-1 and TRBJ1-2; 12 bases are shared with TRBD1. The germline V gene has CDR1 SGHRS and CDR2 YFSETQ. Germline trimming cut 2 bases from V and 8 bases from J; bases unmatched to any gene: 7. This CDR3 is built from 15 residues. DNA for the CDR3: TGCGCCAGCAGCTTTACGGGACAGGGGGCGTACGGCTACACCTTC. Translation gives CASSFTGQGAYGYTF.

The CDR3 protein is CASSPGRIQETQYF. The CDR3 DNA sequence: TGTGCCAGCAGCCCGGGACGTATACAAGAGACCCAGTACTTC. The rearrangement joins TRBV11-3 to TRBJ2-5, with D perhaps matching TRBD1 or TRBD2 (5 bases each). Trimming removed 5 bases from V and 2 bases from J, with 12 bases in between. Germline loops: CDR1 SGHNT, CDR2 YENEEA. The CDR3 runs 14 residues.

V usage is TRBV19 and J usage is TRBJ2-1; 7 nucleotides agree with TRBD2. V was pared by 4 bases and J by 7 bases, with 13 bases of the junction left unmatched. The CDR3 spans 16 residues. Germline loops: CDR1 LNHDA, CDR2 SQIVND (reference sequence). The CDR3 spells CASSRLAGDGGNEQFF. CDR3 DNA: TGTGCCAGTAGTAGGCTGGCGGGAGATGGTGGTAATGAGCAGTTCTTC.

This chain links TRBV5-1 with TRBJ2-2; either TRBD1 or TRBD2 may fit D (5 bases each). The CDR3 contains 17 residues. Germline V gene sequence: CDR1 SGHRS, CDR2 YFSETQ. Trimming shortened V by 2 bases and J by 0 bases, and 14 bases separated the two germline ends. Here the CDR3 DNA reads TGCGCCAGCAGCTTCCATCGGGGCTCCCCGAACACCGGGGAGCTGTTTTTT. It yields the protein CASSFHRGSPNTGELFF.

A few counts support this clone. The gene calls are TRBV11-3 and TRBJ2-5, with a possible D match to TRBD1 (5 bases). The CDR3 has 14 amino acids. The germline gives CDR1 SGHNT, CDR2 YENEEA. With 2 bases removed from V and 5 bases from J, the gap between germline ends came to 12 bases. CDR3: CASSLQGGVETQYF. CDR3 DNA: TGTGCCAGCAGCTTACAGGGCGGAGTGGAGACCCAGTACTTC.

This clone was seen only a few times. This chain links TRBV10-3 with TRBJ2-1; a possible D gene is TRBD2 (6 bases). The ends were cut back, 2 bases at V and 8 bases at J, with 10 bases in the middle. Per germline, CDR1 ENHRY and CDR2 SYGVKD. CDR3 length equals 13 residues. The CDR3 region has the DNA TGTGCCATCAGTGAGCGGGAGATCGATGAGCAGTTCTTC. Its translation: CAISEREIDEQFF.

The CDR3 region is CASSWTGPFRVDQPQHF. CDR3 coding DNA: TGTGCCAGTAGTTGGACGGGACCTTTTAGGGTGGATCAGCCCCAGCATTTT. The chain joins TRBV19 to TRBJ1-5; possibly TRBD1 for D (5 bases). The germline V gene encodes CDR1 LNHDA and CDR2 SQIVND (reference sequence). This CDR3 region has 17 residues. The germline V and J ends were trimmed by 5 bases and 5 bases, with 22 bases remaining between them.

The chain recombines TRBV11-3 with TRBJ2-7, with 7 bases aligning to TRBD2. V gave up 6 bases and J gave up 0 bases; unmatched junction bases: 11. The germline CDR1 and CDR2 sequences are SGHNT and YENEEA. This CDR3 is built from 16 residues. CDR3 amino acids: CASRAGLWEGSYEQYF. CDR3 in DNA: TGTGCCAGCAGGGCCGGTTTATGGGAGGGCTCCTACGAGCAGTACTTC.

This chain connects TRBV6-8 to TRBJ1-3; D is perhaps TRBD1 (6 bases). Germline V gene data show CDR1 as MNHGY and CDR2 as SAAAGT. V was trimmed by 10 bases and J by 4 bases, leaving 14 bases between them. There are 13 residues in the CDR3. For the CDR3, the DNA is TGTGCCATCAAATCAGGGGAGGGAAACACCATATATTTT. Translation gives CAIKSGEGNTIYF.

This clone was seen a handful of times. The rearrangement links TRBV6-8 to TRBJ1-2; unclear D gene. The CDR3 contains 14 residues. V was cut by 6 bases and J by 1 base, with 12 bases left in between. Germline loops: CDR1 MNHGY, CDR2 SAAAGT. In DNA, the CDR3 is TGTGCCAGCAGCCGCGATAACGTTAACTATGGCTACACCTTC. It yields the protein CASSRDNVNYGYTF.

V usage is TRBV18 and J usage is TRBJ1-1; 9 bases fit TRBD1. V lost 3 bases, J lost 0 bases, and 5 bases stayed unmatched. The CDR3 has 16 residues. From germline, CDR1 is KGHSH and CDR2 LQKENI. CDR3 region: CASSPGQGAMNTEAFF. As DNA, the CDR3 is TGTGCCAGCTCACCGGGACAGGGTGCCATGAACACTGAAGCTTTCTTT.

The chain uses TRBV25-1 and TRBJ2-7; maybe TRBD2 (6 bases). This CDR3 region has 13 residues. Germline V gives CDR1 MGHDK, CDR2 SYGVNS. The V and J ends lost 7 bases and 1 base respectively, with 11 bases between them. The CDR3 is CASTGRTSYEQYF. The DNA for the CDR3 is TGTGCCAGCACAGGGAGGACTTCCTACGAGCAGTACTTC.

The V gene is TRBV23-1, the J gene TRBJ2-7; D is undetermined. TRBV23-1 is an ORF for which the function is uncertain. The CDR3 extends over 13 amino acids. Trimming shortened V by 0 bases and J by 3 bases, and 6 bases separated the two germline ends. The CDR3 region is CASSQSPFYEQYF. DNA for the CDR3: TGCGCCAGCAGTCAATCACCCTTCTACGAGCAGTACTTC.

The chain recombines TRBV6-8 with TRBJ1-1; 7 bases line up with TRBD1. CDR3 size: 13 residues. J was trimmed by 6 bases and V by 7 bases; bases with no gene match: 8. The germline V gene has CDR1 MNHGY and CDR2 SAAAGT. CDR3 loop: CASMEQGRAEAFF. The CDR3 bases are TGTGCCAGCATGGAACAGGGGAGGGCTGAAGCTTTCTTT.

This chain uses TRBV6-8 with TRBJ2-1, with D perhaps matching TRBD1 (6 bases). The V end lost 0 bases, the J end lost 8 bases, and 20 bases lay between the germline ends. Germline V gene sequence: CDR1 MNHGY, CDR2 SAAAGT. The CDR3 runs to 17 residues. CDR3 nucleotide sequence: TGTGCCAGCAGTTACTCGAGTATTTGGACAGCCGAGTATGAGCAGTTCTTC. Residues: CASSYSSIWTAEYEQFF.

The chain carries TRBV11-3 and TRBJ1-1; 7 bases map to TRBD1. V gave up 5 bases and J gave up 0 bases; unmatched junction bases: 6. Germline V gives CDR1 SGHNT, CDR2 YENEEA. The CDR3 contains 15 residues. CDR3 nucleotides: TGTGCCAGCAGCCCGGGGGACAGACTGAACACTGAAGCTTTCTTT. Protein product: CASSPGDRLNTEAFF.

This clone turned up a few times. V usage is TRBV28 and J usage is TRBJ1-1, with D unclear. Germline CDR1 reads MDHEN; CDR2 reads SYDVKM. The germline V and J ends were trimmed by 6 bases and 2 bases, with 10 bases remaining between them. This CDR3 is 13 amino acids long. In nucleotides, the CDR3 is TGTGCCAGCAGCCTCGCGCCAAACACTGAAGCTTTCTTT. Amino acid sequence: CASSLAPNTEAFF. Drawing the rest from reference TRBV28 and TRBJ1-1, the complete variable domain is DVKVTQSSRYLVKRTGEKVFLECVQDMDHENMFWYRQDPGLGLRLIYFSYDVKMKEKGDIPEGYSVSREKKERFSLILESASTNQTSMYLCASSLAPNTEAFFGQGTRLTVV.